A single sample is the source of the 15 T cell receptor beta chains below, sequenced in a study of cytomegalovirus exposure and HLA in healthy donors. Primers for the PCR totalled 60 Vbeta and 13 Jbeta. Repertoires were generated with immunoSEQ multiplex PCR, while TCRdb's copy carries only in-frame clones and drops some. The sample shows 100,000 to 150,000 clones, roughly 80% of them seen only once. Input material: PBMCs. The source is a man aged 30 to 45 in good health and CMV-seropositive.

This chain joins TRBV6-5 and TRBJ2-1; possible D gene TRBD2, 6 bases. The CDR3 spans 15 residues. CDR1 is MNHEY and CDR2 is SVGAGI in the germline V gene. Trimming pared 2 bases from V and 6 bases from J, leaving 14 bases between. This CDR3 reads CASSYGAGSSNEQFF. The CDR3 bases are TGTGCCAGCAGTTACGGGGCGGGAAGTAGCAATGAGCAGTTCTTC.

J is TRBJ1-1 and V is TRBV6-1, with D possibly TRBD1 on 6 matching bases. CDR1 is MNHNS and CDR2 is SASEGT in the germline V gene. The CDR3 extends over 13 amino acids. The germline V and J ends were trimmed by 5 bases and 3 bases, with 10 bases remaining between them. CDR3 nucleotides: TGTGCCAGCAGTTTGAACAGGGACACTGAAGCTTTCTTT. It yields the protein CASSLNRDTEAFF.

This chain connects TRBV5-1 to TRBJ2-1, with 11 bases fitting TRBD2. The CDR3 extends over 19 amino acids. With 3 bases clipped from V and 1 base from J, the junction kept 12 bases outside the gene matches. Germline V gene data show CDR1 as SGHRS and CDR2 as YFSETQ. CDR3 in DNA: TGCGCCAGCAGCTCAGGGGTTAGCGGGAGGGCCTCTTCCTACAATGAGCAGTTCTTC. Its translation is CASSSGVSGRASSYNEQFF.

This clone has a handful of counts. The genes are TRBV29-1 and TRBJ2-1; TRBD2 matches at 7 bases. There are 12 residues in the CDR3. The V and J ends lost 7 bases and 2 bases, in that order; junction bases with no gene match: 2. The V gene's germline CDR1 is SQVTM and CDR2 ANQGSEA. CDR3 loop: CSAGLAYNEQFF. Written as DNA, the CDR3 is TGCAGCGCTGGACTAGCCTACAATGAGCAGTTCTTC.

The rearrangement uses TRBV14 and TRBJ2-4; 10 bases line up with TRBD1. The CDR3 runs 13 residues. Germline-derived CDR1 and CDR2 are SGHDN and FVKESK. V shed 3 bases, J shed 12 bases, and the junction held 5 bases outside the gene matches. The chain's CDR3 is CASSQGTGATQYF. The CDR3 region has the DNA TGTGCCAGCAGCCAGGGGACAGGGGCAACTCAGTACTTC. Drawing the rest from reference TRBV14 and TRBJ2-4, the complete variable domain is EAGVTQFPSHSVIEKGQTVTLRCDPISGHDNLYWYRRVMGKEIKFLLHFVKESKQDESGMPNNRFLAERTGGTYSTLKVQPAELEDSGVYFCASSQGTGATQYFGAGTRLSVL.

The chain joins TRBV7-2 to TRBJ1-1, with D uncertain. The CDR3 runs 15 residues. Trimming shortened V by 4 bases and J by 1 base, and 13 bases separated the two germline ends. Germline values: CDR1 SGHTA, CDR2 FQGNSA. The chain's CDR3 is CASSSRGHTNTEAFF. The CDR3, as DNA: TGTGCCAGCAGCTCCAGAGGCCATACGAACACTGAAGCTTTCTTT.

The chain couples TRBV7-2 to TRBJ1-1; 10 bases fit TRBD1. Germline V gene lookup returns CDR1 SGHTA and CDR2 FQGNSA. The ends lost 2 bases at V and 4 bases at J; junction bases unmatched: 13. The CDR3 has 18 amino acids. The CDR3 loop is CASSLMGQGPLWGTEAFF. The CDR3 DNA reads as TGTGCCAGCAGCTTAATGGGACAGGGGCCCCTTTGGGGCACTGAAGCTTTCTTT.

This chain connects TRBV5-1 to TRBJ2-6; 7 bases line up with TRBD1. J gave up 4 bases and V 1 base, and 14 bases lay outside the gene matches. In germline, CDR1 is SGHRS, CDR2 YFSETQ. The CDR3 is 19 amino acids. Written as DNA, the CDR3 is TGCGCCAGCAGCTTGCCGGGACAGTCCTTTACCTCCGGGGCCAACGTCCTGACTTTC. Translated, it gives CASSLPGQSFTSGANVLTF. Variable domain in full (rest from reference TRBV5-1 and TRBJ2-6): KAGVTQTPRYLIKTRGQQVTLSCSPISGHRSVSWYQQTPGQGLQFLFEYFSETQRNKGNFPGRFSGRQFSNSRSEMNVSTLELGDSALYLCASSLPGQSFTSGANVLTFGAGSRLTVL.

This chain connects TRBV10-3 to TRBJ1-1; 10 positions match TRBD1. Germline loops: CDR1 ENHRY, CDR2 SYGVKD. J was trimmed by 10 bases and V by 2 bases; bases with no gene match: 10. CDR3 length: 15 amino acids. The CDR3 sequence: CAISETTGGAFSAFF. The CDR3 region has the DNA TGTGCCATCAGTGAGACGACAGGGGGCGCGTTCTCAGCTTTCTTT.

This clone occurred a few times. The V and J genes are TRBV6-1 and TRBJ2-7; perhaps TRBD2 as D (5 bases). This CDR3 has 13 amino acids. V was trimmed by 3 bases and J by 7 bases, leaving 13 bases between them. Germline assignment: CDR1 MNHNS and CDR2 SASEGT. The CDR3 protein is CASSETIRREQYF. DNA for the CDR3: TGTGCCAGCAGTGAGACTATCCGCCGGGAGCAGTACTTC.

As DNA, the CDR3 is TGTGCCAGCAGTTTAGGATGGACAGGTGTTTACGAGCAGTACTTC. It codes for CASSLGWTGVYEQYF. The chain combines TRBV28 with TRBJ2-7; 7 bases line up with TRBD1. The CDR3 covers 15 residues. Germline-derived CDR1 and CDR2 are MDHEN and SYDVKM. V lost 2 bases, J lost 4 bases, and 8 bases stayed unmatched.

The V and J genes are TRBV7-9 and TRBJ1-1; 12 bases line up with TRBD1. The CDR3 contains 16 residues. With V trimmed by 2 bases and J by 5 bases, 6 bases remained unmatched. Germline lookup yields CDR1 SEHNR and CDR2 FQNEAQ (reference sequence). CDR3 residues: CASSLPRGQGATEAFF. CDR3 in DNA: TGTGCCAGCAGCTTACCCCGGGGACAGGGGGCAACTGAAGCTTTCTTT.

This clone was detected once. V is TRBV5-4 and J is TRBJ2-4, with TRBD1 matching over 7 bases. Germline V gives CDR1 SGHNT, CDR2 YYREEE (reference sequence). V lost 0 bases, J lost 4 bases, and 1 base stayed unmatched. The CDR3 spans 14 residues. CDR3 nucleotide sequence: TGTGCCAGCAGCTTGGGGGGACAGAAAAACATTCAGTACTTC. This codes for CASSLGGQKNIQYF.

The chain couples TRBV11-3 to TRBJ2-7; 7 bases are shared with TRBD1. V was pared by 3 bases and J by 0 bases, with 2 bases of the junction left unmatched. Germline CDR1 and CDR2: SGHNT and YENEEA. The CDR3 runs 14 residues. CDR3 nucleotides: TGTGCCAGCAGCTTGGGACAGTCCTCCTACGAGCAGTACTTC. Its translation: CASSLGQSSYEQYF. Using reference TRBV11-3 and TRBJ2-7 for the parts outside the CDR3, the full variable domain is EAGVVQSPRYKIIEKKQPVAFWCNPISGHNTLYWYLQNLGQGPELLIRYENEEAVDDSQLPKDRFSAERLKGVDSTLKIQPAELGDSAVYLCASSLGQSSYEQYFGPGTRLTVT.

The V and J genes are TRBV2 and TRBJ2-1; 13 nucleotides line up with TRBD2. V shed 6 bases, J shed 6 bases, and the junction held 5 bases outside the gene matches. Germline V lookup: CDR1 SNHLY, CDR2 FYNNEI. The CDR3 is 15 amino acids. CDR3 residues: CASRGTSGRANEQFF. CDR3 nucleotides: TGTGCCAGCAGGGGTACTAGCGGGAGGGCCAATGAGCAGTTCTTC.